The 2 T cell receptor beta chains below were found in one sample sequenced in a study of blood T cell repertoires in COVID-19. Produced via immunoSEQ multiplex PCR; TCRdb's table is partial and in-frame only. The sample includes 40,000 to 55,000 clones, over 70% of them seen just once. Sequencing input: peripheral blood. These receptors were taken from a human donor in a cohort sampled during active COVID-19.

J is TRBJ1-5 and V is TRBV6-2 or TRBV6-3, with D perhaps matching TRBD1 (5 bases). This CDR3 contains 15 residues. Germline V gives CDR1 MNHEY, CDR2 SVGEGT. Trimming pared 2 bases from V and 2 bases from J, leaving 10 bases between. The DNA of the CDR3 is TGTGCCAGCAGTTACCTCATAGGGGGCAATCAGCCCCAGCATTTT. Its translation is CASSYLIGGNQPQHF.

The gene calls are TRBV10-1 and TRBJ2-2; D might be TRBD1 (6 bases). The V end was cut by 9 bases, the J end by 6 bases, with 11 bases between. CDR3 length: 12 amino acids. The germline CDR1 and CDR2 sequences are WNHNN and SYGVQD (reference sequence). The CDR3 reads CASRRGSGELFF. For the CDR3, the DNA is TGCGCCAGTCGTAGGGGGTCCGGGGAGCTGTTTTTT.